This entry lists 30 T cell receptor beta chains sequenced from one sample in a study of CD8 T cells in ankylosing spondylitis. TCRdb called the 5' RACE reads again in MiXCR, with one record for every CDR3 protein. The sample consists of 250,000 to 350,000 distinct CDR3 sequences, roughly 20% of them appearing once. The sequenced sample consisted of blood, either unsorted or a sorted T cell fraction (not recorded which). These receptor sequences come from a male donor with ankylosing spondylitis or in good health (not recorded which).

This clonotype was counted many times. The chain is built from TRBV20-1 and TRBJ2-3; D might be TRBD2 (5 bases). This CDR3 comprises 13 residues. The germline V gene encodes CDR1 DFQATT and CDR2 SNEGSKA (reference sequence). The ends were cut back, 5 bases at V and 2 bases at J, with 11 bases in the middle. CDR3 coding DNA: TGCAGTGCTCTGGACTCAGCCACAGATACGCAGTATTTT. Protein: CSALDSATDTQYF.

In nucleotides, the CDR3 is TGTGCCATCAGTGAGACAAGACAGAGGGCACGGGACTATGGCTACACCTTC. Protein sequence: CAISETRQRARDYGYTF. The chain has TRBV10-3 and TRBJ1-2; TRBD1 is a possible D gene (5 bases). Germline lookup yields CDR1 ENHRY and CDR2 SYGVKD. V lost 2 bases, J lost 3 bases, and 19 bases lay in between. The CDR3 has 17 amino acids.

In this sample, this clonotype turned up many times. The chain combines TRBV10-3 with TRBJ2-1; perhaps D is TRBD1 or TRBD2 (5 bases each). Germline CDR1 and CDR2: ENHRY and SYGVKD. Deletions cut 10 bases from V and 5 bases from J, with 9 bases between. This CDR3 contains 11 residues. CDR3 in DNA: TGTGCCACCGGGACGAACAATGAGCAGTTCTTC. Its protein product is CATGTNNEQFF.

The V call is TRBV3-1, the J call TRBJ2-1; D is unclear. The CDR3 runs 15 residues. Germline CDR1 is LGHDT and CDR2 is YNNKEL (reference sequence). V lost 4 bases, J lost 8 bases, and 18 bases lay in between. CDR3 protein: CASSRLDTEAHEQFF. The CDR3 DNA reads TGTGCCAGCAGCCGTCTTGACACCGAAGCCCATGAGCAGTTCTTC.

This clonotype was seen more than once but under ten times. This chain joins TRBV11-1 and TRBJ2-1; 14 bases align to TRBD2. Germline trimming cut 4 bases from V and 8 bases from J; bases unmatched to any gene: 4. This CDR3 has 15 amino acids. Germline CDR1 is SGHAT and CDR2 is FQDESV (reference sequence). For the CDR3, the DNA is TGTGCCAGCAGCTCCGGGACTAGCGGGAGAGATGAGCAGTTCTTC. Residues: CASSSGTSGRDEQFF.

This rearrangement joins TRBV6-1 to TRBJ2-3; tentative D call: TRBD1 (6 bases). Trimming left V 5 bases short and J 2 bases short, with 8 bases between. Germline V gene data show CDR1 as MNHNS and CDR2 as SASEGT. The CDR3 consists of 13 residues. Written as DNA, the CDR3 is TGTGCCAGCAGTCGGACAGACACAGATACGCAGTATTTT. Translating gives CASSRTDTDTQYF.

This clonotype has a handful of counts. The chain joins TRBV5-4 to TRBJ2-3; possible D gene TRBD1, 6 bases. CDR3 length: 15 residues. Looked up from germline, CDR1 is SGHNT and CDR2 is YYREEE (reference sequence). V shed 0 bases and J shed 11 bases, with 19 bases lying between them. CDR3: CASSLDPDRQARQYF. The CDR3 nucleotides read TGTGCCAGCAGCTTGGATCCTGACAGGCAAGCCAGGCAGTATTTT.

This clonotype was observed a handful of times. The V and J genes are TRBV20-1 and TRBJ2-7, with 9 nucleotides matching TRBD1. Germline V gene sequence: CDR1 DFQATT, CDR2 SNEGSKA (reference sequence). This CDR3 spans 13 amino acids. The V gene end was trimmed by 6 bases and the J gene end by 4 bases; junction bases not matched to a gene: 7. CDR3 in DNA: TGCAGTGCCCGACAGGGGGGATCGTACGAGCAGTACGTC. Its translation: CSARQGGSYEQYV.

The V and J genes are TRBV9 and TRBJ1-2; D uncertain. V dropped 1 base and J dropped 2 bases, with 12 bases sitting between them. This CDR3 has 15 amino acids. Germline values: CDR1 SGDLS, CDR2 YYNGEE. In DNA, the CDR3 is TGTGCCAGCAGCGTACAGACGGGCTCCAACTATGGCTACACCTTC. It encodes CASSVQTGSNYGYTF.

V gene TRBV12-3 or TRBV12-4 combines with J gene TRBJ2-5; D is possibly TRBD1 (6 bases). The CDR3 consists of 15 residues. Between the trimmed V and J ends, which lost 6 bases and 4 bases, there was a span of 18 bases. The CDR3 protein is CASSREGELRETQYF. DNA of the CDR3: TGTGCCAGCAGCCGAGAGGGGGAGCTCCGAGAGACCCAGTACTTC.

The chain recombines TRBV18 with TRBJ1-2; unclear D gene. V was trimmed by 3 bases and J by 2 bases, leaving 7 bases between them. CDR3 length equals 13 residues. CDR1 KGHSH and CDR2 LQKENI come from the germline V gene. The CDR3 spells CASSPGENYGYTF. CDR3 DNA sequence: TGTGCCAGCTCACCTGGGGAGAACTATGGCTACACCTTC.

This clonotype was found a few times. One end of the junction is discordant with germline, which a read error may explain. The gene calls are TRBV3-1 and TRBJ2-1; D remains unclear. This CDR3 is 13 amino acids long. Germline CDR1 is LGHDT and CDR2 is YNNKEL (reference sequence). The CDR3 region has the DNA TGTGCCAGCAGCCAAGAGTCCTTCAATGAGCAGTTCTTC. It codes for CASSQESFNEQFF.

This sequence joins TRBV7-2 and TRBJ2-1; D remains ambiguous. Trimming cost V 5 bases and J 11 bases, with 10 bases left between them. Per the germline V gene, CDR1 is SGHTA and CDR2 is FQGNSA. The CDR3 is made up of 11 amino acids. The CDR3 sequence: CASSQTHQQFF. CDR3 nucleotide sequence: TGTGCCAGCAGCCAGACGCATCAGCAGTTCTTC.

V is TRBV5-1 and J is TRBJ1-6; D gene ambiguous. The V end lost 0 bases, the J end lost 7 bases, and 8 bases lay between the germline ends. CDR3 length: 14 residues. CDR1 and CDR2 (germline): SGHRS, YFSETQ. The DNA for the CDR3 is TGCGCCAGCAGCTTGGATCAGACGAATTCACCCCTCCACTTT. The encoded protein is CASSLDQTNSPLHF.

The V and J genes are TRBV20-1 and TRBJ2-5, with TRBD2 matching over 7 bases. CDR1 is DFQATT, CDR2 SNEGSKA, per germline (reference sequence). Unmatched junction bases numbered 19, after V lost 4 bases and J lost 2 bases. This CDR3 has 18 residues. Written as DNA, the CDR3 is TGCAGTGCTAACTATCCGGGACTACCAACCCTTCCACAAGAGACCCAGTACTTC. Amino acids: CSANYPGLPTLPQETQYF.

The chain links TRBV6-7 to TRBJ2-7; 7 positions match TRBD2. TRBV6-7 is treated as an ORF (open reading frame) with a function not yet certain. V lost 2 bases and J lost 1; bases outside the gene matches: 8. This CDR3 is 16 amino acids long. The DNA for the CDR3 is TGTGCCAGCAGTTACAGGCGCCTAGCGGTGTCCTACGAGCAGTACGTC. It yields the protein CASSYRRLAVSYEQYV.

The chain uses TRBV20-1 and TRBJ1-2; D perhaps matches TRBD1 (5 bases). Germline CDR1 and CDR2: DFQATT and SNEGSKA (reference sequence). CDR3 size: 14 residues. The ends were cut back, 0 bases at V and 3 bases at J, with 11 bases in the middle. CDR3: CSARDQGTDYGYTF. CDR3 nucleotide sequence: TGCAGTGCTAGAGATCAAGGGACGGACTATGGCTACACCTTC.

The chain carries TRBV20-1 and TRBJ1-6; tentative D call: TRBD1 (6 bases). V lost 3 bases to trimming and J lost 2 bases, with 8 bases between them. Germline CDR1 DFQATT, CDR2 SNEGSKA (reference sequence). The CDR3 contains 14 residues. The CDR3 coding sequence is TGCAGTGCTAGCAGGGGTACCTATAATTCACCCCTCCACTTT. As protein: CSASRGTYNSPLHF.

This clonotype occurred a few times. The V gene is TRBV10-3, the J gene TRBJ2-1; 7 positions agree with TRBD2. The CDR3 runs 15 residues. V trimming: 0 bases; J trimming: 7 bases; junction bases outside the gene matches: 6. Germline assignment: CDR1 ENHRY and CDR2 SYGVKD. The CDR3 DNA sequence: TGTGCCATCAGTGAGTCGTCGGCGGGAGAAAATGAGCAGTTCTTC. Protein product: CAISESSAGENEQFF.

This chain uses TRBV7-3 with TRBJ2-2; D ambiguous. V was trimmed by 4 bases and J by 1 base, leaving 7 bases between them. Germline-derived CDR1 and CDR2 are SGHTA and FQGTGA. The CDR3 runs to 14 residues. The CDR3 protein is CASSSQENTGELFF. CDR3 nucleotide sequence: TGTGCCAGCAGCTCCCAGGAGAACACCGGGGAGCTGTTTTTT.

This clonotype was observed a few times. The chain recombines TRBV20-1 with TRBJ1-3, with 9 bases fitting TRBD1. After removal of 3 bases from V and 0 bases from J, the junction contained 0 bases not matched to a gene. The CDR3 sequence is 14 residues long. Germline V gives CDR1 DFQATT, CDR2 SNEGSKA (reference sequence). The CDR3 DNA reads as TGCAGTGCTAGGACAGGGGGCTCTGGAAACACCATATATTTT. Translated: CSARTGGSGNTIYF.

The gene calls are TRBV6-5 and TRBJ2-5, with a tentative D call TRBD1 (7 bases). The CDR3 spans 15 residues. CDR1 and CDR2 from the germline V gene are MNHEY and SVGAGI. The ends were cut back, 2 bases at V and 7 bases at J, with 17 bases in the middle. The CDR3 spells CASSYETGSRGTQYF. CDR3 bases: TGTGCCAGCAGTTACGAGACAGGGTCGCGGGGGACCCAGTACTTC.

In this sample, this clonotype turned up a few times. The chain uses TRBV5-1 and TRBJ2-2, with D possibly TRBD2 on 5 matching bases. CDR3 length: 17 residues. Per germline, CDR1 SGHRS and CDR2 YFSETQ. The V end was cut by 4 bases, the J end by 3 bases, with 19 bases between. The CDR3: CASSLGLGRRDTGELFF. The CDR3 nucleotides read TGCGCCAGCAGCCTCGGACTGGGTAGGCGTGACACCGGGGAGCTGTTTTTT. The entire variable domain, with the rest obtained from reference TRBV5-1 and TRBJ2-2, is as follows: KAGVTQTPRYLIKTRGQQVTLSCSPISGHRSVSWYQQTPGQGLQFLFEYFSETQRNKGNFPGRFSGRQFSNSRSEMNVSTLELGDSALYLCASSLGLGRRDTGELFFGEGSRLTVL.

V is TRBV20-1 and J is TRBJ2-1, with D perhaps TRBD2 (6 bases). V dropped 0 bases and J dropped 4 bases, with 28 bases sitting between them. This CDR3 comprises 20 residues. In germline, CDR1 is DFQATT, CDR2 SNEGSKA (reference sequence). CDR3 nucleotide sequence: TGCAGTGCTAGAGATCAAGGGACGGACCGTTCGGGAGCGGGTTACAATGAGCAGTTCTTC. Translation gives CSARDQGTDRSGAGYNEQFF.

A few counts support this clonotype. The V gene is TRBV27, the J gene TRBJ1-6; D is perhaps TRBD1 (6 bases). Trimming took off 0 bases at V and 9 bases at J, with 12 bases between the two ends. Germline V CDR1 and CDR2: MNHEY, SMNVEV (reference sequence). This CDR3 comprises 15 residues. CDR3 in DNA: TGTGCCAGCAGTTTATCAGCAGGGGCTGGTTCACCCCTCCACTTT. This codes for CASSLSAGAGSPLHF.

The chain has TRBV5-1 and TRBJ2-2; D unclear. The CDR3 consists of 14 residues. The germline gives CDR1 SGHRS, CDR2 YFSETQ. The V gene lost 1 base and the J gene lost 6 bases, with 10 bases spanning the gap. The CDR3 region has the DNA TGCGCCAGCAGCTTGTTCCAGGAAGCCGGGGAGCTGTTTTTT. This translates into CASSLFQEAGELFF. Supplemented by reference TRBV5-1 and TRBJ2-2, the full variable domain reads KAGVTQTPRYLIKTRGQQVTLSCSPISGHRSVSWYQQTPGQGLQFLFEYFSETQRNKGNFPGRFSGRQFSNSRSEMNVSTLELGDSALYLCASSLFQEAGELFFGEGSRLTVL.

This clonotype was seen a few times. CDR3 residues: CASRGGGYPGNQPQHF. The CDR3 DNA reads as TGTGCCAGCAGGGGAGGTGGGTATCCGGGTAATCAGCCCCAGCATTTT. The chain couples TRBV28 to TRBJ1-5; D ambiguous. Germline assignment: CDR1 MDHEN and CDR2 SYDVKM. CDR3 size: 16 residues. V shed 6 bases and J shed 4 bases, with 19 bases lying between them.

The table lists this clonotype with a few counts. The V and J genes are TRBV27 and TRBJ2-3; D ambiguous. Germline CDR1 is MNHEY and CDR2 is SMNVEV (reference sequence). CDR3 length: 13 amino acids. CDR3 sequence: CASLLRYTDTQYF. For the CDR3, the DNA is TGTGCAAGCCTTCTGAGGTACACAGATACGCAGTATTTT.

In its sample, this clonotype was seen a few times. The V and J genes are TRBV7-9 and TRBJ1-6; possibly TRBD1 for D (5 bases). Germline values: CDR1 SEHNR, CDR2 FQNEAQ (reference sequence). Trimming cost V 1 base and J 7 bases, with 14 bases left between them. The CDR3 runs to 16 residues. The CDR3 spells CASSLGRGGVNSPLHF. The CDR3 nucleotides are TGTGCCAGCAGCTTAGGACGGGGGGGAGTAAATTCACCCCTCCACTTT. The full variable domain, completed using reference TRBV7-9 and TRBJ1-6, is DTGVSQNPRHKITKRGQNVTFRCDPISEHNRLYWYRQTLGQGPEFLTYFQNEAQLEKSRLLSDRFSAERPKGSFSTLEIQRTEQGDSAMYLCASSLGRGGVNSPLHFGNGTRLTVT.

J is TRBJ2-1 and V is TRBV12-3 or TRBV12-4; 9 bases map to TRBD2. CDR3 length: 15 amino acids. Trimming at V came to 7 bases and at J to 9 bases, leaving 13 bases not matched to a gene. In DNA form, the CDR3 reads TGTGCCAGCACCCCTGGGGCTAGCGGGACGTCTGAGCAGTTCTTC. It specifies CASTPGASGTSEQFF.